This T cell receptor beta chain was recorded in a study of blood T cell repertoires in COVID-19. Study details: In each case, the material was cDNA or gDNA derived from T cells, B-cell-depleted T cells, or PBMCs.

The data were produced by immunoSEQ multiplex PCR, yet TCRdb's version contains in-frame clones alone and is incomplete. Of 140,000 to 150,000 clones listed, over 70% are singletons. Trimming at V came to 2 bases and at J to 5 bases, leaving 14 bases not matched to a gene. This CDR3 has 18 amino acids. Germline V lookup: CDR1 LGHDT, CDR2 YNNKEL (reference sequence). The sample was PBMCs or T cells enriched from blood (not recorded which). V is TRBV3-1 (or the pseudogene TRBV3-2) and J is TRBJ2-5; 10 bases line up with TRBD2. The sequence was collected from a man aged 60-69 years who had recovered from COVID-19. CDR3 loop: CASSQSYRIAGGEETQYF. The DNA of the CDR3 is TGTGCCAGCAGCCAATCGTATAGGATAGCGGGGGGCGAGGAGACCCAGTACTTC.